These T cell receptor beta chains were read from a single sample in a study of blood T cell repertoires in COVID-19. The assay was immunoSEQ multiplex PCR, and TCRdb's table has in-frame clones only and misses some. This table has just over 35,000 clones, 80% to 90% appearing once. The material sequenced was peripheral blood. The receptors originated from a human donor in a cohort sampled during active or convalescent COVID-19. The donor label of this sample is uncertain. CDR3s include the opening cysteine and the closing phenylalanine or tryptophan. The D gene is left open where the match is weak. A row's size may be missing; if present it is once, few, many or a size class.

CDR3 length | D gene | J gene | V gene | clone size | CDR3 protein | CDR3 DNA
13 | - | TRBJ1-1 | TRBV6-1 | - | CASSDNRVAEAFF | TGTGCCAGCAGTGACAACAGGGTGGCTGAAGCTTTCTTT
15 | - | TRBJ2-3 | TRBV11-2 | - | CASSLDPQSTDTQYF | TGTGCCAGCAGCTTAGATCCACAGTCGACAGATACGCAGTATTTT
15 | TRBD2 | TRBJ2-3 | TRBV4-1 | - | CASSQVLAGVDTQYF | TGCGCCAGCAGCCAAGTGCTAGCGGGAGTGGATACGCAGTATTTT
16 | TRBD2 | TRBJ2-1 | TRBV6-2/TRBV6-3 | once | CASSSKEAGGYNEQFF | TGTGCCAGCAGTTCCAAAGAAGCGGGAGGATACAATGAGCAGTTCTTC
14 | - | TRBJ1-1 | TRBV20-1 | - | CSASQGNWRTEAFF | TGCAGTGCTAGTCAGGGGAATTGGCGGACTGAAGCTTTCTTT
11 | - | TRBJ1-1 | TRBV12-3/TRBV12-4 | - | CASSSGREAFF | TGTGCCAGCAGTTCAGGCAGGGAAGCTTTCTTT
14 | - | TRBJ1-2 | TRBV5-1 | few | CASSLEGANYGYTF | TGCGCCAGCAGCTTAGAAGGGGCTAACTATGGCTACACCTTC
13 | - | TRBJ1-1 | TRBV27 | once | CASSLQRNTEAFF | TGTGCCAGCAGTTTACAGCGCAACACTGAAGCTTTCTTT
14 | TRBD2 | TRBJ2-1 | TRBV6-5 | few | CASTQAGGPREQFF | TGTGCCAGCACCCAAGCGGGAGGGCCCCGCGAGCAGTTCTTC
13 | - | TRBJ2-2 | TRBV7-2 | - | CASSSSNTGELFF | TGTGCCAGCAGCTCTTCTAACACCGGGGAGCTGTTTTTT
18 | TRBD1 | TRBJ1-2 | TRBV5-1 | - | CASSSSGAGGLFNYGYTF | TGCGCCAGCAGCTCCTCCGGCGCAGGGGGGTTGTTTAACTATGGCTACACCTTC
15 | - | TRBJ2-2 | TRBV29-1 | - | CSVEGIPYQKGELFF | TGCAGCGTTGAGGGCATCCCCTACCAAAAAGGGGAGCTGTTTTTT
15 | - | TRBJ2-3 | TRBV7-9 | many | CASRPYPGEADTQYF | TGTGCCAGCAGGCCCTATCCGGGAGAAGCAGATACGCAGTATTTT
15 | - | TRBJ2-1 | TRBV21-1 | - | CASSEALLYCNEQFF | TGTGCCAGCAGCGAGGCCCTTTTGTACTGCAATGAGCAGTTCTTC
15 | - | TRBJ2-5 | TRBV9 | - | CASSPQQGTFGTQYF | TGTGCCAGCAGCCCCCAACAGGGCACATTCGGGACCCAGTACTTC
14 | - | TRBJ1-1 | TRBV19 | - | CASSIVVLRGEAFF | TGTGCCAGTAGTATCGTAGTGTTAAGGGGAGAAGCTTTCTTT
14 | TRBD1 | TRBJ2-7 | TRBV27 | - | CASSTTGAPYEQYF | TGTGCCAGCAGTACGACAGGGGCCCCCTACGAGCAGTACTTC
14 | TRBD1 | TRBJ1-2 | TRBV6-5 | - | CASSTPGQRWGYTF | TGTGCCAGCAGTACGCCGGGACAGCGATGGGGCTACACCTTC
14 | - | TRBJ1-1 | TRBV5-1 | - | CASSLATGGTEAFF | TGCGCCAGCAGCTTGGCTACGGGGGGCACTGAAGCTTTCTTT
14 | - | TRBJ2-7 | TRBV11-3 | - | CASSLSPRVGEQYF | TGTGCCAGCAGCTTATCCCCACGGGTGGGCGAGCAGTACTTC
13 | TRBD1 | TRBJ2-1 | TRBV29-1 | - | CSVATGGFYEQFF | TGCAGCGTTGCGACAGGGGGCTTCTATGAGCAGTTCTTC
15 | - | TRBJ1-1 | TRBV10-3 | - | CAISEGPTGGTEAFF | TGTGCCATCAGTGAGGGCCCAACCGGAGGCACTGAAGCTTTCTTT
14 | TRBD1 | TRBJ2-5 | TRBV27 | - | CASRTQGIMETQYF | TGTGCCAGCAGGACACAGGGGATTATGGAGACCCAGTACTTC
17 | TRBD2 | TRBJ2-3 | TRBV24-1 | once | CATSESGGRSSTDTQYF | TGTGCCACCAGTGAATCGGGAGGACGGTCTAGCACAGATACGCAGTATTTT
16 | TRBD1 | TRBJ1-2 | TRBV7-8 | - | CASSLALPTGPYGYTF | TGTGCCAGCAGCTTAGCGCTACCGACAGGGCCGTATGGCTACACCTTC
14 | - | TRBJ2-5 | TRBV2 | - | CASSVGGSQETQYF | TGTGCCAGCAGTGTGGGGGGATCCCAAGAGACCCAGTACTTC
14 | - | TRBJ1-6 | TRBV9 | - | CASSVSTEYSPLHF | TGTGCCAGCAGCGTTTCCACAGAATATTCACCCCTCCACTTT
15 | TRBD2 | TRBJ2-3 | TRBV5-1 | - | CASSLEASGGDTQYF | TGCGCCAGCAGCTTGGAGGCTAGCGGCGGAGATACGCAGTATTTT
15 | TRBD2 | TRBJ2-7 | TRBV30 | - | CAWSGGTSGSREQYF | TGTGCCTGGAGTGGAGGTACTAGCGGGAGTCGGGAGCAGTACTTC
15 | TRBD2 | TRBJ2-2 | TRBV6-1 | - | CASTRTSGNTGELFF | TGTGCCAGCACCCGGACTAGCGGTAACACCGGGGAGCTGTTTTTT
14 | - | TRBJ2-5 | TRBV11-2 | - | CASSSLGGQETQYF | TGTGCCAGCAGCTCCTTAGGGGGCCAAGAGACCCAGTACTTC
15 | - | TRBJ2-4 | TRBV2 | - | CASMTLGGAKNIQYF | TGTGCCAGCATGACCCTAGGAGGGGCCAAAAACATTCAGTACTTC
16 | - | TRBJ1-4 | TRBV9 | once | CASSVGHRATNEKLFF | TGTGCCAGCAGCGTAGGACACAGGGCAACTAATGAAAAACTGTTTTTT
12 | - | TRBJ1-1 | TRBV30 | - | CAWSDGNTEAFF | TGTGCCTGGAGTGACGGGAACACTGAAGCTTTCTTT
14 | - | TRBJ2-3 | TRBV14 | - | CASSHGRDTDTQYF | TGTGCCAGCAGCCACGGGCGGGACACAGATACGCAGTATTTT
16 | TRBD2 | TRBJ2-5 | TRBV30 | - | CAWSEGRRGARETQYF | TGTGCCTGGAGTGAAGGGAGGCGGGGGGCGCGAGAGACCCAGTACTTC
14 | - | TRBJ2-3 | TRBV4-3 | - | CASSQDLHTDTQYF | TGCGCCAGCAGCCAAGATTTACACACAGATACGCAGTATTTT
11 | - | TRBJ2-2 | TRBV29-1 | - | CSVRNTGELFF | TGCAGCGTGCGGAACACCGGGGAGCTGTTTTTT
13 | - | TRBJ2-7 | TRBV3-1/TRBV3-2 | once | CASSQGIPYEQYF | TGTGCCAGCAGCCAAGGTATCCCCTACGAGCAGTACTTC
13 | TRBD2 | TRBJ2-7 | TRBV28 | - | CASSASGTHEQYF | TGTGCCAGCAGTGCTAGCGGGACCCACGAGCAGTACTTC
15 | TRBD1 | TRBJ1-1 | TRBV2 | - | CASSAGTGKATEAFF | TGTGCCAGCAGTGCCGGGACAGGGAAGGCCACTGAAGCTTTCTTT